Sequencing of this TCR beta chain was carried out in a study of T-cell reconstitution after alpha-beta-depleted transplantation in children. Study-level points and caveats: T-cell counts and diversity at one year post-transplant came mainly from newly produced T cells.

This CDR3 spans 13 amino acids. The V gene's germline CDR1 is SQVTM and CDR2 ANQGSEA. The germline V and J ends were trimmed by 7 bases and 3 bases, with 15 bases remaining between them. TCRbeta library construction was performed incorporating unique molecular identifiers. MiXCR, run by TCRdb on the PCR reads, gives a single entry per CDR3 protein. Of roughly 500,000 distinct CDR3 sequences listed, approximately 10% were seen once; the top ten hold about 2.1%. This clonotype was detected ten times or more. The antigen is not known. This rearrangement joins TRBV29-1 to TRBJ1-2; TRBD1 might be the D (5 bases). Source: PBMCs, taken before TCRalphabeta/CD19-depleted stem cell transplant. The receptor was isolated from a child aged 2 to 15 with inherited bone marrow failure, due to receive a stem cell transplant. The CDR3, as DNA: TGCAGCGCCTGGGGGGGGGAGGACTATGGCTACACCTTC. It specifies CSAWGGEDYGYTF.